This note documents a single T cell receptor (beta chain) sequence. What it binds is unknown. The sample is drawn from a study of blood T cells in healthy people across ages. Study-wide results and limits: Naive T cell percentage strongly correlated with TCR beta diversity.

Germline loops: CDR1 DFQATT, CDR2 SNEGSKA (reference sequence). V lost 7 bases, J lost 4 bases, and 14 bases stayed unmatched. The CDR3 runs to 15 residues. A second PCR of 7 to 11 cycles used a sample-barcoded 5' primer and a J-beta primer mix. TCRdb re-analysed the 5' RACE reads in MiXCR, keeping a single row per CDR3 protein. The sample contains about 670,000 distinct CDR3 sequences, over 40% of which appear only once. All donors came from Russia, were Caucasian and healthy, and spanned ages about 6 to 100. The TCR comes from a woman aged 80 or older in good health. The sample taken for sequencing was blood. The V gene is TRBV20-1, the J gene TRBJ2-5; 8 bases are a match to TRBD2. CDR3 in amino acids: CSVDPRRGARETQYF. The DNA of the CDR3 is TGCAGTGTCGACCCCCGGCGGGGGGCCCGAGAGACCCAGTACTTC.